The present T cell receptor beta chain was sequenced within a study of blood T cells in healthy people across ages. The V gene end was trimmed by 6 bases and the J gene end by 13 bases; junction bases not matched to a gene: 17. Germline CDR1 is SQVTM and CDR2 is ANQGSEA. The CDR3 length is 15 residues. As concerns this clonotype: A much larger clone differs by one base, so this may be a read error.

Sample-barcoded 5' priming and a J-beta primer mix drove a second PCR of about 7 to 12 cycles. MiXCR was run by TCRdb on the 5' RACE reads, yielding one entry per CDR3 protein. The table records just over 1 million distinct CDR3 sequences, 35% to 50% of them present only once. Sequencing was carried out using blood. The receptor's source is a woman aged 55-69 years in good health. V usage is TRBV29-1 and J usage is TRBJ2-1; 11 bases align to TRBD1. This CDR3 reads CSVQIGTGGRETQFF. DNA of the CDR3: TGCAGCGTCCAGATCGGGACAGGGGGAAGGGAGACCCAGTTCTTC.